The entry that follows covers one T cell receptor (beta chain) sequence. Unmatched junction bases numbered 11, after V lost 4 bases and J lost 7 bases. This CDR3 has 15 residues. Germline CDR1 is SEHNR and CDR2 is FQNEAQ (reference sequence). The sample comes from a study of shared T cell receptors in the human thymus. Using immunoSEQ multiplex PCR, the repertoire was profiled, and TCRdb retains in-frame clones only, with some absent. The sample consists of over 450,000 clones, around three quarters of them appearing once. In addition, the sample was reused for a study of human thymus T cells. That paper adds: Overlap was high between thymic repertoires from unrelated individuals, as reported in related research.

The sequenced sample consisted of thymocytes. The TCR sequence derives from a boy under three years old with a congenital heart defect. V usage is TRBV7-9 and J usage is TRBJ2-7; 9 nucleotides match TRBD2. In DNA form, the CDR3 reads TGTGCCAGCAGCTGTGCCCTAGCGGGAAGGGAGGAGCAGTACTTC. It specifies CASSCALAGREEQYF.